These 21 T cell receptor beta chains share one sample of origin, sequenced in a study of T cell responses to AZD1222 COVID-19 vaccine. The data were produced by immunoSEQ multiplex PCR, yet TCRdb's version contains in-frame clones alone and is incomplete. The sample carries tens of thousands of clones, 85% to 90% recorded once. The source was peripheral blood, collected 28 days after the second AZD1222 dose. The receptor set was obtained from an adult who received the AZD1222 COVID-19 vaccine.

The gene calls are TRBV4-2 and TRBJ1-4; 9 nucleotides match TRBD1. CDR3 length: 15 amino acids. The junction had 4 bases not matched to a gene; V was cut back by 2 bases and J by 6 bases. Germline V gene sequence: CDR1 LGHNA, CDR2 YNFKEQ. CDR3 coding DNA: TGTGCCAGCAGCCAACCGGGACAGGGCGATGAAAAACTGTTTTTT. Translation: CASSQPGQGDEKLFF.

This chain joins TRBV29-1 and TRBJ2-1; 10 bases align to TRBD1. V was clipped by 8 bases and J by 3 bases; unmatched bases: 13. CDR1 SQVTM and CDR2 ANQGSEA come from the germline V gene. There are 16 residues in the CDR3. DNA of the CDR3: TGCAGCTTCCGAGGAAACGGACAGGGGGTCTACAATGAGCAGTTCTTC. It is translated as CSFRGNGQGVYNEQFF.

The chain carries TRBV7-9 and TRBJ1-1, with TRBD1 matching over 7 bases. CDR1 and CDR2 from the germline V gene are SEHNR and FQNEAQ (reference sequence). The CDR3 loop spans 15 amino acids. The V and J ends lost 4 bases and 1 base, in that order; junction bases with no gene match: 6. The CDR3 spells CASSSHRGRNTEAFF. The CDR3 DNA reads TGTGCCAGCAGCTCTCACAGGGGACGGAACACTGAAGCTTTCTTT.

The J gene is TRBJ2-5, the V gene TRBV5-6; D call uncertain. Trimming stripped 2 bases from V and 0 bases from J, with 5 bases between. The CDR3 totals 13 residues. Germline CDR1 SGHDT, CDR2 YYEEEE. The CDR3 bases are TGTGCCAGCAGCTTTGACAACCAAGAGACCCAGTACTTC. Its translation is CASSFDNQETQYF.

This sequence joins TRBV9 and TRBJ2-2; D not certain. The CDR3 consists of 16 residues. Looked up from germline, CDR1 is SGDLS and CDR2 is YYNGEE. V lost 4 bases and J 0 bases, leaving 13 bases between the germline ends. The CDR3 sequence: CASSRPQATNTGELFF. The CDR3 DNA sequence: TGTGCCAGCAGCCGACCCCAAGCCACGAACACCGGGGAGCTGTTTTTT.

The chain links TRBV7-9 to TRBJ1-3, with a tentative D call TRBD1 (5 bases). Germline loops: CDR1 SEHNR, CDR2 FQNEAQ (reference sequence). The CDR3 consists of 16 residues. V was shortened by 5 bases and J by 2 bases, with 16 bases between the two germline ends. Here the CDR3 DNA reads TGTGCCAGCAGCCTACTGCTGTGGGGCACTGGAAACACCATATATTTT. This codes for CASSLLLWGTGNTIYF.

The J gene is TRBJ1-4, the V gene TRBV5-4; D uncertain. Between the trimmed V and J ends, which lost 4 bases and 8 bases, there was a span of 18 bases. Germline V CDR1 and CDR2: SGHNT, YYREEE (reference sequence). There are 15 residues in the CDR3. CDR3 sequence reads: CASSRDGSVQEKLFF. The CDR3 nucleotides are TGTGCCAGCAGCCGTGACGGATCTGTGCAGGAAAAACTGTTTTTT.

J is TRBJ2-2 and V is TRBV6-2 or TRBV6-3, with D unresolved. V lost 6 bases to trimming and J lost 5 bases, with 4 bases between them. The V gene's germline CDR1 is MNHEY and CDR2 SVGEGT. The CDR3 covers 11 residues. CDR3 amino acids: CASSLTGELFF. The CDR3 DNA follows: TGTGCCAGCAGCTTAACCGGGGAGCTGTTTTTT.

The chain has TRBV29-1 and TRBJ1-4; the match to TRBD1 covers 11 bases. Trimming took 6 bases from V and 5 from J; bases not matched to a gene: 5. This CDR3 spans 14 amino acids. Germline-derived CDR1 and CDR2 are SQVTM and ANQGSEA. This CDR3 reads CSVSGTGGNEKLFF. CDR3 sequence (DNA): TGCAGCGTCTCCGGGACAGGGGGGAATGAAAAACTGTTTTTT.

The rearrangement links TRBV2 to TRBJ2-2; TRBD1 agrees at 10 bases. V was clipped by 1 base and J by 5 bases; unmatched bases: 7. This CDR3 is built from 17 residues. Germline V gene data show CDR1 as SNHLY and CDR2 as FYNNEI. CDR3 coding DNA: TGTGCCAGCAGTGAAGTTGGGACAGGGGTAATAACCGGGGAGCTGTTTTTT. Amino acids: CASSEVGTGVITGELFF.

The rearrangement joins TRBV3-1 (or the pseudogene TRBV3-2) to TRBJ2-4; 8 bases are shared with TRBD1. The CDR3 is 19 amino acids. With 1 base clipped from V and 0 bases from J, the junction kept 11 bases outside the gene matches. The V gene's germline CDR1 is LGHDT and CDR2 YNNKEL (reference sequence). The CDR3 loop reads CASSQVTQGATLAKNIQYF. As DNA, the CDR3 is TGTGCCAGCAGCCAAGTAACGCAGGGGGCGACCCTAGCCAAAAACATTCAGTACTTC.

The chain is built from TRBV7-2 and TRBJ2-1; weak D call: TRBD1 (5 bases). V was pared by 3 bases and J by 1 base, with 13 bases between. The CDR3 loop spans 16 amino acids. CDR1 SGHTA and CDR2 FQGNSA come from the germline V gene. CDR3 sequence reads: CASSFLGVPSYNEQFF. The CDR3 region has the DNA TGTGCCAGCAGCTTCCTAGGGGTCCCATCCTACAATGAGCAGTTCTTC.

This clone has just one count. In DNA form, the CDR3 reads TGTGCCAGCAGCGGGGGAGGCGCCGGCACCGGGGAGCTGTTTTTT. Translated: CASSGGGAGTGELFF. This chain joins TRBV7-2 and TRBJ2-2, with D possibly TRBD2 on 6 matching bases. This CDR3 comprises 15 residues. V gave up 5 bases and J gave up 4 bases, with 14 bases separating them. Looked up from germline, CDR1 is SGHTA and CDR2 is FQGNSA.

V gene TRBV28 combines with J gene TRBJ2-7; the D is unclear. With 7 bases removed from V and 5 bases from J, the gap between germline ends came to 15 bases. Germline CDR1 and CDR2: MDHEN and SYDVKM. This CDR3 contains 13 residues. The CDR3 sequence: CASNELLKNEQYF. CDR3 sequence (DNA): TGTGCCAGCAACGAGCTGCTTAAGAACGAGCAGTACTTC.

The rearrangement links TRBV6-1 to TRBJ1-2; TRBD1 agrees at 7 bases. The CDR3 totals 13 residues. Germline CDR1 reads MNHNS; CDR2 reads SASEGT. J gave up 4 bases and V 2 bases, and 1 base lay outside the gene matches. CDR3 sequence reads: CASSEYRGYGYTF. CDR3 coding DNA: TGTGCCAGCAGTGAATACAGGGGCTATGGCTACACCTTC.

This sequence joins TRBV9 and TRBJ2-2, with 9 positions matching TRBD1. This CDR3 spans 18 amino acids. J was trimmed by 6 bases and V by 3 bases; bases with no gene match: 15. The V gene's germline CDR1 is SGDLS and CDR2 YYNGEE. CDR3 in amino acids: CASSARDREVGQAGELFF. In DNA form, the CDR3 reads TGTGCCAGCAGCGCCCGGGACAGGGAAGTGGGTCAAGCCGGGGAGCTGTTTTTT.

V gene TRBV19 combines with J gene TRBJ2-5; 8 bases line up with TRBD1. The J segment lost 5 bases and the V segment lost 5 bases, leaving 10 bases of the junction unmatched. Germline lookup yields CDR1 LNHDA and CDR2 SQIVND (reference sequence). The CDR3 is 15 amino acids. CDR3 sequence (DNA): TGTGCCAGTAGTGGATTCACAGGGGGTTGGGAGACCCAGTACTTC. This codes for CASSGFTGGWETQYF.

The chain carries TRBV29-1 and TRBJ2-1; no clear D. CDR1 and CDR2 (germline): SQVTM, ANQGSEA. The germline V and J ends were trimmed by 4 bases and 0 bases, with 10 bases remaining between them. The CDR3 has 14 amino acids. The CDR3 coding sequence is TGCAGCGTTGTCAAGCGAAGCTCCTACAATGAGCAGTTCTTC. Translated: CSVVKRSSYNEQFF.

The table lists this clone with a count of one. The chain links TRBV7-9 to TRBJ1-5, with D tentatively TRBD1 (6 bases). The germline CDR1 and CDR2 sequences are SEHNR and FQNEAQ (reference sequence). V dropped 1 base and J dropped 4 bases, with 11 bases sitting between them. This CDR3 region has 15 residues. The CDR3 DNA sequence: TGTGCCAGCAGCTTAGGCGGGACAATGAATCAGCCCCAGCATTTT. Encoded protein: CASSLGGTMNQPQHF.

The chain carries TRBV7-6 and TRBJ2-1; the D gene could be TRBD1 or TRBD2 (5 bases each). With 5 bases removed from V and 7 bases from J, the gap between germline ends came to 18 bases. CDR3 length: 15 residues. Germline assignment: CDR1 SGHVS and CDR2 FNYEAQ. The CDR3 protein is CASSQGRDPLNEQFF. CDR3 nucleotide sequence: TGTGCCAGCAGCCAGGGTAGGGACCCCCTTAATGAGCAGTTCTTC. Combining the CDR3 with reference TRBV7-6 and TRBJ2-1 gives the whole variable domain GAGVSQSPRYKVTKRGQDVALRCDPISGHVSLYWYRQALGQGPEFLTYFNYEAQQDKSGLPNDRFSAERPEGSISTLTIQRTEQRDSAMYRCASSQGRDPLNEQFFGPGTRLTVL.

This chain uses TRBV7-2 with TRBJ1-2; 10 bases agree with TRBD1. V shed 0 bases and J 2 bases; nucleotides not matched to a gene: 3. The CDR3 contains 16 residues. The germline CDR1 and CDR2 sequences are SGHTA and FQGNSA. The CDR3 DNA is TGTGCCAGCAGCTTAGCGGGACAGGGGAGGAACTATGGCTACACCTTC. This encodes CASSLAGQGRNYGYTF.